Presented here are 32 T cell receptor beta chains from one specimen sequenced in a study of CD8+ T cells in alopecia areata. Cutaneous lymph node cells were pooled, and they were sorted using CD4, CD8alpha, NKG2D, NKG2ACE and other markers. TCR sequencing used cDNA made by reverse transcription of extracted RNA. Only in-frame clones appear in the TCRdb table, and some are missing; sequencing was by immunoSEQ multiplex PCR. The sample shows about 300,000 clones, no singletons; the ten largest hold more than 0.95%. Sequencing was carried out using CD4+ T cells sorted from a lymph node. These receptors came from a C3H/HeJ mouse with alopecia areata. The strain's MHC type: H2-k.

This clone was seen many times. These gene names are mouse names. The read finishes 4 residues shy of the CDR3 end, and the germline J gene is used to complete it. Other DNA sequences in the same sample also yield this CDR3. The gene calls are TRBV13-1 and TRBJ2-3; no firm D call. CDR1 NSHNY and CDR2 SYGAGN come from the germline V gene. This CDR3 has 13 amino acids. V lost 3 bases and J lost 0, with 5 bases in between. The chain's CDR3 is CASSAQSAETLYF. Incomplete CDR3 DNA: TGTGCCAGCAGTGCACAGAGTGCAGAA.

This clone came up a few times. Germline and genes here are mouse. The read comes to an end 4 residues before the CDR3 does, leaving the germline J gene to fill in the end. The same CDR3 also results from other DNA sequences found in this sample. The chain couples TRBV19 to TRBJ2-7; the D is unclear. Germline CDR1 and CDR2: FNHDT and SITEND (reference sequence). Deletions cut 4 bases from V and 0 bases from J, with 2 bases between. The CDR3 covers 11 residues. Partial CDR3 DNA: TGTGCCAGCAGTCTCTCCTAT. This sequence encodes CASSLSY. The entire CDR3 protein is CASSLSYEQYF.

This clone was observed a few times. It may be a read error: a sequence one base away is much more abundant. Each gene name is a mouse one. The read terminates 4 residues before the CDR3 end, so the remaining end is supplied by the germline J gene. Other nucleotide sequences from this sample produce the same CDR3. V usage is TRBV1 and J usage is TRBJ2-2; 8 bases line up with TRBD1. This CDR3 is built from 14 residues. J gave up 0 bases and V 6 bases, and 0 bases lay outside the gene matches. CDR1 and CDR2 from the germline V gene are NSQYPW and LRSPGD (reference sequence). CDR3 DNA, as far as it was read: TGCACCTGCAGGGGACAGGCAAACACCGGG. It translates to CTCRGQANTG. In full, the CDR3 reads CTCRGQANTGQLYF.

This clone has just a few counts. The gene names given are mouse names. The read comes to an end 4 residues before the CDR3 does, leaving the germline J gene to fill in the end. V gene TRBV13-1 combines with J gene TRBJ2-1; D unresolved. The CDR3 spans 12 residues. Germline values: CDR1 NSHNY, CDR2 SYGAGN. Trimming cost V 0 bases and J 6 bases, with 4 bases left between them. Incomplete CDR3 DNA: TGTGCCAGCAGTGATGCACTTGCT. Translating it yields CASSDALA. The complete CDR3 sequence is CASSDALAEQFF.

A remark on this clone: Germline and genes here are mouse. The read falls 4 residues short of the CDR3 end, and the missing part is taken from the germline J gene. The chain carries TRBV13-1 and TRBJ2-2; D unclear. Germline V gives CDR1 NSHNY, CDR2 SYGAGN. The CDR3 extends over 15 amino acids. Trimming cost V 2 bases and J 0 bases, with 8 bases left between them. The CDR3 loop is CASSEDTSNTGQLYF. CDR3 DNA, as far as it was read: TGTGCCAGCAGTGAAGACACCTCAAACACCGGG.

A remark on this clone: Genes and germline are mouse. Coverage ceases 4 residues before the CDR3 finishes, and the germline J gene fills in the end. Within the sample, other DNA sequences also encode this same CDR3. The chain recombines TRBV19 with TRBJ2-2, with D uncertain. Germline V gene lookup returns CDR1 FNHDT and CDR2 SITEND (reference sequence). The CDR3 sequence is 12 residues long. Trimming removed 6 bases from V and 0 bases from J, with 3 bases in between. CDR3 bases read: TGTGCCAGCACATCAAACACCGGG. This translates into CASTSNTG. The full CDR3 is CASTSNTGQLYF.

Only a few counts were recorded for this clone. Gene names follow the mouse nomenclature. With the read ending 3 residues before the CDR3 end, the germline J gene is used to fill in that end. V and J are TRBV13-3 and TRBJ1-6; no reliable D call. TRBJ1-6 is an ORF, and what it does is uncertain. V was trimmed by 0 bases and J by 7 bases, leaving 5 bases between them. CDR3 length: 13 residues. Germline V gives CDR1 NNHDY, CDR2 SYVADS. The CDR3: CASSDEQNSPLYF. Partial CDR3 DNA: TGTGCCAGCAGTGATGAACAGAATTCGCCC.

This clone came up a few times. Gene names are mouse gene names. The CDR3 sequence is CASSQDGDRENTEVFF. The part of the CDR3 DNA that was read is TGTGCCAGCAGCCAAGATGGGGACAGGGAGAACACA. This chain connects TRBV5 to TRBJ1-1, with TRBD1 matching over 9 bases. The read finishes 4 residues shy of the CDR3 end, and the germline J gene is used to complete it. Trimming removed 0 bases from V and 0 bases from J; junction bases left unmatched: 2. This CDR3 is built from 16 residues. Germline CDR1 is LGHNA and CDR2 is YNLKQL (reference sequence).

This clone was counted a few times. Here the gene names and germline are mouse. The CDR3 end falls 4 residues outside the read, so it is completed with the germline J gene. The V call is TRBV1, the J call TRBJ2-5, with 10 bases fitting TRBD1. Germline V gene data show CDR1 as NSQYPW and CDR2 as LRSPGD (reference sequence). This CDR3 comprises 15 residues. Partial CDR3 DNA: TGCACCTGCAGTGATCCCGGGACAGGGGAAGAC. Translated, it gives CTCSDPGTGED. The CDR3, in full, reads CTCSDPGTGEDTQYF.

A few counts support this clone. The gene symbols are mouse symbols. CDR3 loop: CASSLGTGGSYAEQFF. The CDR3 DNA, read in part, is TGTGCCAGCAGCCTCGGGACTGGGGGGAGCTATGCT. The chain uses TRBV5 and TRBJ2-1; 12 nucleotides align to TRBD2. With the read ending 4 residues before the CDR3 end, the germline J gene is used to fill in that end. This CDR3 contains 16 residues. Per germline, CDR1 LGHNA and CDR2 YNLKQL (reference sequence). V lost 4 bases, J lost 3 bases, and 4 bases stayed unmatched.

On this clone itself: Any gene name here is a mouse gene name. Read sequence stops 4 residues before the CDR3 end, and the germline J gene provides the missing end. Different DNA sequences within this sample yield the same CDR3. The genes are TRBV13-1 and TRBJ2-3; TRBD2 matches at 7 bases. The V and J ends lost 0 bases and 0 bases, in that order; junction bases with no gene match: 4. The germline gives CDR1 NSHNY, CDR2 SYGAGN. CDR3 length equals 16 residues. The covered CDR3 bases are TGTGCCAGCAGTGATGCACTGGGGCCTAGTGCAGAA. It translates to CASSDALGPSAE. The entire CDR3 reads CASSDALGPSAETLYF.

This clone was detected only a few times. Germline and genes here are mouse. Sequencing ends 4 residues short of the CDR3 end; the germline J gene provides the rest. The J gene is TRBJ2-1, the V gene TRBV13-3; D is possibly TRBD2 (5 bases). In germline, CDR1 is NNHDY, CDR2 SYVADS. The CDR3 extends over 12 amino acids. CDR3 in amino acids: CASSDVGAEQFF. The sequenced part of the CDR3 DNA is TGTGCCAGCAGTGATGTGGGGGCT.

This clone was seen a handful of times. Any gene name here is a mouse gene name. Coverage ceases 4 residues before the CDR3 finishes, and the germline J gene fills in the end. J is TRBJ1-1 and V is TRBV19; D not certain. Trimming shortened V by 2 bases and J by 1 base, and 6 bases separated the two germline ends. Germline loops: CDR1 FNHDT, CDR2 SITEND (reference sequence). The CDR3 is made up of 13 amino acids. CDR3 sequence: CASSMFRNTEVFF. The sequenced CDR3 bases are TGTGCCAGCAGTATGTTCAGAAACACA.

This clone came up many times. Any gene name here is a mouse gene name. The CDR3 end is not reached by the read, which stops 4 residues before it; the germline J gene fills it in. The rearrangement joins TRBV17 to TRBJ2-5; 8 nucleotides match TRBD1. This CDR3 has 15 residues. Germline CDR1 and CDR2: MNHDT and YYDKIL. CDR3 residues: CASSRRTGNKDTQYF. The CDR3 DNA, read in part, is TGTGCTAGCAGTAGAAGGACAGGGAATAAAGAC.

Turning to this clone: Gene names refer to mouse genes. The read comes to an end 4 residues before the CDR3 does, leaving the germline J gene to fill in the end. The chain uses TRBV13-2 and TRBJ2-1, with 9 positions matching TRBD2. Per germline, CDR1 NNHNN and CDR2 SYGAGS (reference sequence). The V gene end was trimmed by 5 bases and the J gene end by 4 bases; junction bases not matched to a gene: 7. The CDR3 totals 15 residues. This chain's CDR3 is CASGDWGLGYAEQFF. Incomplete CDR3 DNA: TGTGCCAGCGGAGACTGGGGGTTGGGTTATGCT.

This clone was seen a few times. Mouse names are used for the genes. The read ends 4 residues early relative to the CDR3; the germline J gene fills the gap. This chain links TRBV13-3 with TRBJ2-5, with 8 bases identical to TRBD2. After removal of 9 bases from V and 2 bases from J, the junction contained 5 bases not matched to a gene. The CDR3 runs 13 residues. The germline V gene encodes CDR1 NNHDY and CDR2 SYVADS. The CDR3 bases that were read are TGTGCCATCGTGGGGGGGACCCAAGAC. Translation gives CAIVGGTQD. The whole CDR3 sequence is CAIVGGTQDTQYF.

This clone was seen more than once but under ten times. Mouse germline and gene names are used. The CDR3 end is not reached by the read, which stops 3 residues before it; the germline J gene fills it in. Other nucleotide sequences from this sample produce the same CDR3. This chain connects TRBV5 to TRBJ1-6; D is perhaps TRBD1 (6 bases). TRBJ1-6 is treated as an ORF (open reading frame) with a function not yet certain. The V end lost 4 bases, the J end lost 7 bases, and 8 bases lay between the germline ends. Germline CDR1 LGHNA, CDR2 YNLKQL (reference sequence). This CDR3 comprises 13 residues. The CDR3 is CASSPGVNSPLYF. Incomplete CDR3 DNA: TGTGCCAGCAGCCCAGGGGTGAATTCGCCC.

Of note for this clone: All gene names here are mouse names. Coverage ceases 4 residues before the CDR3 finishes, and the germline J gene fills in the end. The V call is TRBV19, the J call TRBJ2-2; TRBD1 matches 8 bases. CDR3 length equals 15 residues. Germline CDR1 reads FNHDT; CDR2 reads SITEND (reference sequence). The V gene end was trimmed by 4 bases and the J gene end by 1 base; junction bases not matched to a gene: 3. CDR3 bases read: TGTGCCAGCAGTCTCGGGACAGGAAACACCGGG. This gives the protein CASSLGTGNTG. In full, the CDR3 is CASSLGTGNTGQLYF.

Remarks on this clone: Mouse names are used for the genes. Read coverage stops 4 residues before the CDR3 terminus; the germline J gene supplies the remainder. Other nucleotide sequences from this sample produce the same CDR3. V and J are TRBV13-1 and TRBJ2-4, with D uncertain. CDR1 NSHNY and CDR2 SYGAGN come from the germline V gene. There are 14 residues in the CDR3. The V end lost 1 base, the J end lost 0 bases, and 6 bases lay between the germline ends. The CDR3 here is CASSDSSSQNTLYF. The part of the CDR3 DNA that was read is TGTGCCAGCAGTGATAGCAGTAGTCAAAAC.

This clone was recorded a few times. Gene names follow the mouse nomenclature. The CDR3 is cut off 4 residues early in the read; its end comes from the germline J gene. V gene TRBV13-1 combines with J gene TRBJ1-2, with D perhaps matching TRBD1 (6 bases). Germline assignment: CDR1 NSHNY and CDR2 SYGAGN. This CDR3 comprises 14 residues. Trimming left V 5 bases short and J 0 bases short, with 11 bases between. The CDR3 loop reads CASSRDTTNSDYTF. The sequenced CDR3 bases are TGTGCCAGCAGCCGGGACACAACAAACTCC.

There are a few counts of this clone. Genes and germline are mouse. The read falls 4 residues short of the CDR3 end, and the missing part is taken from the germline J gene. This specimen includes other DNA sequences encoding the same CDR3. The V gene is TRBV19, the J gene TRBJ2-3; possible D gene TRBD2, 5 bases. The germline gives CDR1 FNHDT, CDR2 SITEND (reference sequence). V lost 2 bases to trimming and J lost 1 base, with 8 bases between them. This CDR3 comprises 14 residues. Here the CDR3 reads CASSIWGGAETLYF. The sequenced CDR3 bases are TGTGCCAGCAGTATTTGGGGAGGTGCAGAA.

This clone occurred a few times. Gene names refer to mouse genes. The CDR3 end falls 4 residues outside the read, so it is completed with the germline J gene. The genes are TRBV19 and TRBJ2-7; 8 bases align to TRBD2. The CDR3 runs to 16 residues. Germline CDR1 FNHDT, CDR2 SITEND (reference sequence). The CDR3 DNA, read in part, is TGTGCCAGCAGTATAGAGGGGGGGCTGTTTGCGGAT. Encoded protein: CASSIEGGLFAD. The whole CDR3 region reads CASSIEGGLFADEQYF.

Points on this clone: Gene names denote mouse genes. The read falls 4 residues short of the CDR3 end, and the missing part is taken from the germline J gene. The J gene is TRBJ1-2, the V gene TRBV1, with 7 nucleotides matching TRBD1. The CDR3 contains 15 residues. Germline trimming cut 0 bases from V and 3 bases from J; bases unmatched to any gene: 4. Germline assignment: CDR1 NSQYPW and CDR2 LRSPGD (reference sequence). CDR3 DNA (partial): TGCACCTGCAGTGCAGATTTAGGGGGCGACTCC. This sequence encodes CTCSADLGGDS. The entire CDR3 protein reads CTCSADLGGDSDYTF. Full variable domain (rest looked up from reference TRBV1 and TRBJ1-2): VTLLEQNPRWRLVPRGQAVNLRCILKNSQYPWMSWYQQDLQKQLQWLFTLRSPGDKEVKSLPGADYLATRVTDTELRLQVANMSQGRTLYCTCSADLGGDSDYTFGSGTRLLVI.

For this clone: Genes here carry mouse names. The observed sequence ends 4 residues before the CDR3 terminus, with the missing tail filled in from the germline J gene. The chain is built from TRBV19 and TRBJ1-1, with a tentative D call TRBD1 (6 bases). The length of the CDR3 is 13 residues. The V gene lost 6 bases and the J gene lost 0 bases, with 9 bases spanning the gap. Germline CDR1 FNHDT, CDR2 SITEND (reference sequence). The DNA read from the CDR3 is TGTGCCAGCAACACAGGGACAAACACA. Translating gives CASNTGTNT. The full-length CDR3 reads as CASNTGTNTEVFF.

This clone was observed a handful of times. Mouse gene names apply. The read is 3 residues too short to cover the CDR3 end, so that end is filled in from the germline J gene. Additional DNA sequences in this sample encode the identical CDR3. The chain combines TRBV13-1 with TRBJ1-6; no clear D gene. TRBJ1-6 is identified as an open reading frame with a role that is uncertain. Germline V CDR1 and CDR2: NSHNY, SYGAGN. This CDR3 region has 13 residues. Trimming shortened V by 2 bases and J by 7 bases, and 7 bases separated the two germline ends. The CDR3 loop is CASSEGQNSPLYF. The part of the CDR3 DNA that was read is TGTGCCAGCAGTGAAGGTCAGAATTCGCCC.

There are a few counts of this clone. Gene names and germline match the mouse. Read coverage stops 4 residues before the CDR3 terminus; the germline J gene supplies the remainder. This chain links TRBV13-1 with TRBJ2-3; 9 positions agree with TRBD1. Germline V gives CDR1 NSHNY, CDR2 SYGAGN. V shed 5 bases, J shed 1 base, and the junction held 5 bases outside the gene matches. CDR3 size: 15 residues. The CDR3 here is CASSLGQGGAETLYF. Partial CDR3 DNA: TGTGCCAGCAGCCTGGGACAGGGTGGTGCAGAA.

In regard to this clone: The germline and genes are mouse ones. The missing CDR3 end, 4 residues past where the read stops, is filled in from the germline J gene. The sample carries other DNA sequences with the same CDR3. This sequence joins TRBV1 and TRBJ2-2; the match to TRBD1 covers 7 bases. The CDR3 contains 14 residues. Germline V lookup: CDR1 NSQYPW, CDR2 LRSPGD (reference sequence). With 6 bases clipped from V and 0 bases from J, the junction kept 1 base outside the gene matches. The DNA read from the CDR3 is TGCACCTGCAGAGGACAGGCAAACACCGGG. This translates into CTCRGQANTG. The whole CDR3 reads CTCRGQANTGQLYF.

About this clone: Genes and germline are mouse. The read finishes 4 residues shy of the CDR3 end, and the germline J gene is used to complete it. Other DNA sequences in this specimen translate into the identical CDR3. The rearrangement uses TRBV1 and TRBJ2-1, with TRBD2 matching over 8 bases. Germline CDR1 and CDR2: NSQYPW and LRSPGD (reference sequence). Losses at the gene ends were 4 bases for V and 4 bases for J; bases not matched to a gene: 3. CDR3 length: 14 residues. CDR3: CTCSDWGIYAEQFF. CDR3 bases read: TGCACCTGCAGTGACTGGGGGATTTATGCT.

Note on this clone: Gene and germline names: mouse. With the read ending 4 residues before the CDR3 end, the germline J gene is used to fill in that end. The chain couples TRBV13-2 to TRBJ1-2, with 10 bases fitting TRBD1. This CDR3 has 15 residues. The J segment lost 1 base and the V segment lost 2 bases, leaving 2 bases of the junction unmatched. Germline CDR1 NNHNN, CDR2 SYGAGS (reference sequence). The sequenced part of the CDR3 DNA is TGTGCCAGCGGTGACGGGACAGGGGAAAACTCC. Its translation: CASGDGTGENS. The CDR3 in full is CASGDGTGENSDYTF.

The sample holds many counts of this clone. The gene symbols are mouse symbols. The observed sequence ends 4 residues before the CDR3 terminus, with the missing tail filled in from the germline J gene. Other DNA sequences within the sample encode an identical CDR3. This chain links TRBV13-1 with TRBJ2-5; possible D gene TRBD2, 5 bases. Trimming took 0 bases from V and 3 from J, leaving 5 bases between them. The CDR3 loop spans 13 amino acids. Germline loops: CDR1 NSHNY, CDR2 SYGAGN. The sequenced part of the CDR3 DNA is TGTGCCAGCAGTGATGTGGGGCAAGAC. Translation: CASSDVGQD. From start to end, the CDR3 is CASSDVGQDTQYF.

This clone has a handful of counts. The gene symbols are mouse symbols. The read terminates 4 residues ahead of where the CDR3 ends, so the germline J gene completes it. V usage is TRBV1 and J usage is TRBJ2-1, with D perhaps TRBD1 (6 bases). This CDR3 has 15 residues. Trimming removed 4 bases at V and 0 bases at J, with 10 bases between. CDR1 is NSQYPW and CDR2 is LRSPGD in the germline V gene (reference sequence). The DNA read from the CDR3 is TGCACCTGCAGTGTGGACAGAACTAACTATGCT. Encoded protein: CTCSVDRTNYA. The full-length CDR3 reads as CTCSVDRTNYAEQFF.

Concerning this clone: Gene names denote mouse genes. The CDR3 end falls 4 residues outside the read, so it is completed with the germline J gene. The sample has other DNA sequences that encode this CDR3 too. This chain joins TRBV13-1 and TRBJ2-5; 8 positions agree with TRBD1. The V gene's germline CDR1 is NSHNY and CDR2 SYGAGN. This CDR3 region has 13 residues. CDR3 DNA, as far as it was read: TGTGCCAGCAGCGGACAGGGAAGAGAC. Translating gives CASSGQGRD. The full-length CDR3 reads as CASSGQGRDTQYF.